These T cell receptor beta chains were read from a single sample in a study of T-cell memory formation after mild COVID-19. TCRdb passed the 5' RACE reads through MiXCR, listing each CDR3 protein once. The table records fewer than 400,000 distinct CDR3 sequences, about 16% of them present only once. Sequencing was done on a sample of PBMCs or a T cell subset sorted from them (not recorded which). The source of these receptors is a young man who had mild COVID-19 (a few samples of this study predate the infection). Cell type and time point are not known. Each CDR3 is given with its conserved first and last residue. D genes are given only for firm matches. Not all rows give a size; the values are once, few, many and, for expanded clones, a class.

j_call: TRBJ1-1
clone_size: few
v_call: TRBV7-9
d_call: TRBD1
cdr3_nt: TGTGCCAGCAGCCCGACAGGGATTGGAGCTTTCTTT
cdr3_aa: CASSPTGIGAFF

j_call: TRBJ1-5
clone_size: .
v_call: TRBV2
d_call: .
cdr3_nt: TGTGCCAGCAGTGTCGACCGGAATAGCAATCAGCCCCAGCATTTT
cdr3_aa: CASSVDRNSNQPQHF

j_call: TRBJ2-1
clone_size: .
v_call: TRBV5-1
d_call: TRBD2
cdr3_nt: TGCGCCAGCAGCGCGGTACTAGCGGGGGGCAAGTTCTTC
cdr3_aa: CASSAVLAGGKFF

j_call: TRBJ2-5
clone_size: few
v_call: TRBV24-1
d_call: TRBD1
cdr3_nt: TGTGCCACCTACCGGGACAGACAAGAGACCCAGTACTTC
cdr3_aa: CATYRDRQETQYF

j_call: TRBJ2-3
clone_size: few
v_call: TRBV5-1
d_call: .
cdr3_nt: TGCGCCAGCAGCTTGGTTCCGGGTACGCAGTATTTT
cdr3_aa: CASSLVPGTQYF

j_call: TRBJ1-4
clone_size: .
v_call: TRBV9
d_call: TRBD1
cdr3_nt: TGTGCCAGCAGCCCGAGGACAGGGGAAGCAAAACTGTTTTTT
cdr3_aa: CASSPRTGEAKLFF

j_call: TRBJ2-1
clone_size: few
v_call: TRBV9
d_call: .
cdr3_nt: TGTGCCAGCAGCGTGGGGATCGGGAATGAGCAGTTCTTC
cdr3_aa: CASSVGIGNEQFF

j_call: TRBJ1-2
clone_size: few
v_call: TRBV7-8
d_call: TRBD1
cdr3_nt: TGTGCCAGCAGCCCGACGGACAGGGAGACTAACTATGGCTACACCTTC
cdr3_aa: CASSPTDRETNYGYTF

j_call: TRBJ2-1
clone_size: few
v_call: TRBV20-1
d_call: .
cdr3_nt: TGCAGTGCTAGACTTCACAGGGTTGGCGAGCAGTTCTTC
cdr3_aa: CSARLHRVGEQFF

j_call: TRBJ2-5
clone_size: few
v_call: TRBV10-3
d_call: .
cdr3_nt: TGTGCCATCAGTAAGCCCGGGACGGGGGAGACCCAGTACTTC
cdr3_aa: CAISKPGTGETQYF

j_call: TRBJ1-6
clone_size: .
v_call: TRBV7-2
d_call: .
cdr3_nt: TGTGCCAGCAGCCCGCGGGTTCCGCATAATTCACCCCTCCACTTT
cdr3_aa: CASSPRVPHNSPLHF

j_call: TRBJ1-4
clone_size: .
v_call: TRBV5-5
d_call: .
cdr3_nt: TGTGCCAGCAGCCGAAAGACTGATGAAAAACTGTTTTTT
cdr3_aa: CASSRKTDEKLFF

j_call: TRBJ2-5
clone_size: few
v_call: TRBV5-1
d_call: .
cdr3_nt: TGCGCCAGCAGCTTATTGGGGGAAGGGAGTAGAGAGACCCAGTACTTC
cdr3_aa: CASSLLGEGSRETQYF

j_call: TRBJ2-1
clone_size: .
v_call: TRBV7-8
d_call: .
cdr3_nt: TGTGCCAGCAGCTACGGGACGGACTCCTACAATGAGCAGTTCTTC
cdr3_aa: CASSYGTDSYNEQFF

j_call: TRBJ2-3
clone_size: few
v_call: TRBV6-2/TRBV6-3
d_call: .
cdr3_nt: TGTGCCTGCACCCCGGGGTCTAACACAGATACGCAGTATTTT
cdr3_aa: CACTPGSNTDTQYF

j_call: TRBJ1-2
clone_size: .
v_call: TRBV12-3/TRBV12-4
d_call: .
cdr3_nt: TGTGCCAGCAGTGGATCAGGGGTGTGGGGCTACACCTTC
cdr3_aa: CASSGSGVWGYTF

j_call: TRBJ1-2
clone_size: few
v_call: TRBV7-9
d_call: .
cdr3_nt: TGTGCCAGCAGCCTACCTAGTCGGTTTGGCGGCTACACCTTC
cdr3_aa: CASSLPSRFGGYTF

j_call: TRBJ1-2
clone_size: many
v_call: TRBV4-1
d_call: .
cdr3_nt: TGCGCCAGCAGCCAAGTGAAGCATTTCTATGGCTACACCTTC
cdr3_aa: CASSQVKHFYGYTF

j_call: TRBJ2-2
clone_size: many
v_call: TRBV7-9
d_call: .
cdr3_nt: TGTGCCAGCAGCTCCACCGGGGAGCTGTTTTTT
cdr3_aa: CASSSTGELFF

j_call: TRBJ2-3
clone_size: few
v_call: TRBV18
d_call: TRBD2
cdr3_nt: TGTGCCAGCTGCCCGACTAGCCTAAGCACAGATACGCAGTATTTT
cdr3_aa: CASCPTSLSTDTQYF

j_call: TRBJ1-5
clone_size: .
v_call: TRBV24-1
d_call: .
cdr3_nt: TGTGCCACCAGTGGCAGTCAGCGGCAGCCCCAGCATTTT
cdr3_aa: CATSGSQRQPQHF

j_call: TRBJ2-3
clone_size: few
v_call: TRBV5-1
d_call: .
cdr3_nt: TGCGCCAGCAGCTTCGGGGAACCCACAGATACGCAGTATTTT
cdr3_aa: CASSFGEPTDTQYF

j_call: TRBJ1-4
clone_size: few
v_call: TRBV20-1
d_call: TRBD1
cdr3_nt: TGCAGTGCTTCAACAGGGGGTGGCGGAAAACTGTTTTTT
cdr3_aa: CSASTGGGGKLFF

j_call: TRBJ2-5
clone_size: many
v_call: TRBV3-1
d_call: TRBD2
cdr3_nt: TGTGCCAGCAGCGGGGGACTAGCCCAAGAGACCCAGTACTTC
cdr3_aa: CASSGGLAQETQYF

j_call: TRBJ2-3
clone_size: .
v_call: TRBV30
d_call: TRBD1
cdr3_nt: TGTGCCTGGAGTGTGATGGGGACAGGGAATCCGCAGTATTTT
cdr3_aa: CAWSVMGTGNPQYF

j_call: TRBJ2-1
clone_size: many
v_call: TRBV15
d_call: .
cdr3_nt: TGTGCCACCAGCAGAGTCCAGGGGAATGAGCAGTTCTTC
cdr3_aa: CATSRVQGNEQFF